The 28 T cell receptor beta chains below all came from one sample that was sequenced in a study of blood T cell repertoires in COVID-19. Repertoires were generated with immunoSEQ multiplex PCR, while TCRdb's copy carries only in-frame clones and drops some. The table shows under 300,000 clones, with around 86% occurring only once. Sequenced sample: PBMCs or T cells enriched from blood (not recorded which). The receptors here all came from a woman between 35 and 50 years old who had recovered from COVID-19.

The rearrangement uses TRBV9 and TRBJ2-3; 9 bases agree with TRBD2. There are 16 residues in the CDR3. The V and J ends lost 4 bases and 0 bases, in that order; junction bases with no gene match: 6. Germline CDR1 is SGDLS and CDR2 is YYNGEE. The CDR3, as DNA: TGTGCCAGCAGCACCCGTAGCGGGGGAAGCACAGATACGCAGTATTTT. Protein product: CASSTRSGGSTDTQYF.

Here the CDR3 DNA reads TGTGCCAGCAGCCGTTGGGGAGGGCGGGAGACCCAGTACTTC. It is translated as CASSRWGGRETQYF. This chain connects TRBV7-2 to TRBJ2-5; 7 bases line up with TRBD2. V was clipped by 5 bases and J by 5 bases; unmatched bases: 8. Germline V gene lookup returns CDR1 SGHTA and CDR2 FQGNSA. The CDR3 sequence is 14 residues long. The whole variable domain, filled in from reference TRBV7-2 and TRBJ2-5, reads GAGVSQSPSNKVTEKGKDVELRCDPISGHTALYWYRQSLGQGLEFLIYFQGNSAPDKSGLPSDRFSAERTGGSVSTLTIQRTQQEDSAVYLCASSRWGGRETQYFGPGTRLLVL.

V gene TRBV15 combines with J gene TRBJ2-1; the match to TRBD2 covers 11 bases. Germline CDR1 is LNHNV and CDR2 is YYDKDF (reference sequence). V was pared by 5 bases and J by 7 bases, with 16 bases of the junction left unmatched. The CDR3 contains 18 residues. The CDR3 region has the DNA TGTGCCACCAGCCAAAATCTATTAGCGGGAGGGCCGGAGAATGAGCAGTTCTTC. Its translation: CATSQNLLAGGPENEQFF.

The V and J genes are TRBV2 and TRBJ1-2; TRBD1 matches at 9 bases. Germline V gene lookup returns CDR1 SNHLY and CDR2 FYNNEI. CDR3 length: 18 amino acids. J gave up 4 bases and V 4 bases, and 16 bases lay outside the gene matches. CDR3 bases: TGTGCCAGCAGTGTAGTCAGGACAGGGGAAGGACGGAGCTATGGCTACACCTTC. Translated, it gives CASSVVRTGEGRSYGYTF.

The rearrangement links TRBV5-4 to TRBJ1-3, with 7 bases matching TRBD1. The length of the CDR3 is 14 residues. V lost 0 bases to trimming and J lost 4 bases; unmatched junction nucleotides: 1. Looked up from germline, CDR1 is SGHNT and CDR2 is YYREEE (reference sequence). CDR3 bases: TGTGCCAGCAGCTTGGGAGGGGGCGGAAACACCATATATTTT. It encodes CASSLGGGGNTIYF. Full variable domain (outside the CDR3, taken from reference TRBV5-4 and TRBJ1-3): ETGVTQSPTHLIKTRGQQVTLRCSSQSGHNTVSWYQQALGQGPQFIFQYYREEENGRGNFPPRFSGLQFPNYSSELNVNALELDDSALYLCASSLGGGGNTIYFGEGSWLTVV.

V is TRBV7-9 and J is TRBJ1-3; possibly TRBD1 for D (6 bases). Germline assignment: CDR1 SEHNR and CDR2 FQNEAQ (reference sequence). Trimming removed 1 base from V and 3 bases from J, with 16 bases in between. The CDR3 spans 17 residues. CDR3 DNA: TGTGCCAGCAGCTTAGGGTCAACAGGGTTGAGTGGAAACACCATATATTTT. Encoded protein: CASSLGSTGLSGNTIYF. Drawing the rest from reference TRBV7-9 and TRBJ1-3, the complete variable domain is DTGVSQNPRHKITKRGQNVTFRCDPISEHNRLYWYRQTLGQGPEFLTYFQNEAQLEKSRLLSDRFSAERPKGSFSTLEIQRTEQGDSAMYLCASSLGSTGLSGNTIYFGEGSWLTVV.

The chain uses TRBV10-3 and TRBJ1-1; D not certain. The CDR3 extends over 12 amino acids. V was trimmed by 4 bases and J by 5 bases, leaving 8 bases between them. The germline V gene has CDR1 ENHRY and CDR2 SYGVKD. Written as DNA, the CDR3 is TGTGCCATCAGTGCGAGAGGGACTGAAGCTTTCTTT. This encodes CAISARGTEAFF.

This chain connects TRBV4-1 to TRBJ2-5; 7 nucleotides agree with TRBD2. Unmatched junction bases numbered 10, after V lost 0 bases and J lost 6 bases. The CDR3 sequence is 16 residues long. In germline, CDR1 is MGHRA, CDR2 YSYEKL. The CDR3 DNA reads as TGCGCCAGCAGCCAAGATTCCAGCGGGACGTCAAAGACCCAGTACTTC. Protein product: CASSQDSSGTSKTQYF.

This chain connects TRBV28 to TRBJ1-2, with D tentatively TRBD1 (6 bases). V lost 3 bases to trimming and J lost 5 bases, with 10 bases between them. There are 13 residues in the CDR3. CDR1 is MDHEN and CDR2 is SYDVKM in the germline V gene. The CDR3 spells CASSFFQGYGYTF. DNA for the CDR3: TGTGCCAGCAGTTTTTTTCAGGGGTATGGCTACACCTTC.

V and J are TRBV18 and TRBJ2-7; 9 bases match TRBD1. The CDR3 contains 14 residues. Germline V CDR1 and CDR2: KGHSH, LQKENI. With 3 bases clipped from V and 3 bases from J, the junction kept 3 bases outside the gene matches. CDR3 amino acids: CASSPDRGGYEQYF. The CDR3 bases are TGTGCCAGCTCACCGGACAGGGGAGGCTACGAGCAGTACTTC.

Written as DNA, the CDR3 is TGCGCCAGCAGCCAGCGCGAGGGGGCGGGTGAGACCCAGTACTTC. Residues: CASSQREGAGETQYF. The V gene is TRBV4-3, the J gene TRBJ2-5; 7 positions agree with TRBD1. CDR1 and CDR2 (germline): LGHNA, YSLEER. V gave up 3 bases and J gave up 5 bases; unmatched junction bases: 9. CDR3 length: 15 residues.

V and J are TRBV30 and TRBJ1-6, with TRBD1 identical over 8 bases. CDR3 length: 12 amino acids. V lost 5 bases and J lost 7; bases outside the gene matches: 1. The germline gives CDR1 GTSNPN, CDR2 SVGIG (reference sequence). The CDR3 loop reads CAWRQGNSPLHF. In nucleotides, the CDR3 is TGTGCCTGGCGACAGGGGAATTCACCCCTCCACTTT.

The J gene is TRBJ2-3, the V gene TRBV3-1 (or the pseudogene TRBV3-2), with 8 bases lining up with TRBD2. This CDR3 has 17 amino acids. Trimming at V came to 1 base and at J to 1 base, leaving 7 bases not matched to a gene. Germline assignment: CDR1 LGHDT and CDR2 YNNKEL (reference sequence). The CDR3 loop reads CASSQAIGLAGTDTQYF. In nucleotides, the CDR3 is TGTGCCAGCAGCCAAGCCATAGGACTAGCTGGCACAGATACGCAGTATTTT.

The chain has TRBV4-2 and TRBJ1-1; unclear D gene. The V and J ends lost 3 bases and 1 base respectively, with 18 bases between them. The CDR3 extends over 17 amino acids. CDR1 is LGHNA and CDR2 is YNFKEQ in the germline V gene. CDR3 sequence reads: CASSHPEGLGTNTEAFF. The CDR3 DNA follows: TGTGCCAGCAGCCACCCGGAGGGCCTAGGAACGAACACTGAAGCTTTCTTT.

The chain recombines TRBV4-3 with TRBJ2-1, with TRBD1 matching 9 bases. Per the germline V gene, CDR1 is LGHNA and CDR2 is YSLEER. The CDR3 consists of 20 residues. V lost 7 bases to trimming and J lost 1 base; unmatched junction nucleotides: 20. Written as DNA, the CDR3 is TGCGCCAGCACCATAAAGCTGGGACAGGGATTAGCGGATTCCTACAATGAGCAGTTCTTC. It encodes CASTIKLGQGLADSYNEQFF.

This clone came up a few times. The chain couples TRBV19 to TRBJ1-2; a weak D match, TRBD1 (5 bases). This CDR3 region has 12 residues. Germline V gene lookup returns CDR1 LNHDA and CDR2 SQIVND (reference sequence). Trimming cost V 7 bases and J 2 bases, with 8 bases left between them. CDR3 in amino acids: CASNTGNYGYTF. The CDR3 DNA reads as TGTGCCAGTAATACAGGAAACTATGGCTACACCTTC. Full variable domain (remainder filled in from reference TRBV19 and TRBJ1-2): DGGITQSPKYLFRKEGQNVTLSCEQNLNHDAMYWYRQDPGQGLRLIYYSQIVNDFQKGDIAEGYSVSREKKESFPLTVTSAQKNPTAFYLCASNTGNYGYTFGSGTRLTVV.

This clone was detected only once. The chain carries TRBV27 and TRBJ1-3; no reliable D call. V lost 2 bases and J lost 4, with 15 bases in between. CDR1 MNHEY and CDR2 SMNVEV come from the germline V gene (reference sequence). This CDR3 is 16 amino acids long. The CDR3 sequence is CASSLGPPGSGNTIYF. The CDR3, as DNA: TGTGCCAGCAGTTTAGGCCCCCCAGGCAGCGGAAACACCATATATTTT.

The chain employs TRBV11-2 and TRBJ1-5; the D is unclear. V lost 5 bases, J lost 0 bases, and 8 bases lay in between. The CDR3 spans 14 residues. CDR1 is SGHAT, CDR2 FQNNGV, per germline. The CDR3 region has the DNA TGTGCCAGCAGCCACAGCAATAGCAATCAGCCCCAGCATTTT. This translates into CASSHSNSNQPQHF.

The chain employs TRBV13 and TRBJ2-7; a weak D match, TRBD1 (6 bases). CDR1 is PRHDT, CDR2 FYEKMQ, per germline (reference sequence). The V gene lost 4 bases and the J gene lost 0 bases, with 13 bases spanning the gap. The CDR3 extends over 15 amino acids. The CDR3 DNA reads TGTGCCAGCAGCTCAAGGACAGTGAGCTCCTACGAGCAGTACTTC. It codes for CASSSRTVSSYEQYF.

This chain connects TRBV30 to TRBJ1-4, with 12 bases aligning to TRBD1. Germline V CDR1 and CDR2: GTSNPN, SVGIG (reference sequence). Trimming removed 4 bases from V and 8 bases from J; junction bases left unmatched: 14. CDR3 length: 17 amino acids. The CDR3 DNA reads as TGTGCCTGGACGGGGACAGGGGGCGCGGGCATCGCAGAAAAACTGTTTTTT. This translates into CAWTGTGGAGIAEKLFF.

The chain employs TRBV4-2 and TRBJ1-3; 11 positions match TRBD1. Germline V gene data show CDR1 as LGHNA and CDR2 as YNFKEQ. The CDR3 totals 15 residues. V lost 1 base to trimming and J lost 8 bases; unmatched junction nucleotides: 4. This CDR3 is CASSQGPGQGDTIYF. CDR3 sequence (DNA): TGTGCCAGCAGCCAAGGGCCGGGACAGGGGGACACCATATATTTT.

This chain uses TRBV19 with TRBJ1-2; 10 bases map to TRBD1. CDR3 length: 14 amino acids. Germline CDR1 is LNHDA and CDR2 is SQIVND (reference sequence). Unmatched junction bases numbered 6, after V lost 6 bases and J lost 5 bases. The CDR3 DNA follows: TGTGCCAGTAGATCAGCGGGACAGGGGTATGGCTACACCTTC. Its protein product is CASRSAGQGYGYTF.

The chain joins TRBV5-1 to TRBJ2-1; TRBD2 matches 10 bases. The V and J ends lost 2 bases and 6 bases, in that order; junction bases with no gene match: 2. The CDR3 has 14 residues. The germline CDR1 and CDR2 sequences are SGHRS and YFSETQ. CDR3 amino acids: CASSFGTSVNEQFF. CDR3 DNA: TGCGCCAGCAGCTTTGGGACTAGCGTCAATGAGCAGTTCTTC.

The gene calls are TRBV5-6 and TRBJ1-1; D call uncertain. Germline assignment: CDR1 SGHDT and CDR2 YYEEEE. Trimming took off 4 bases at V and 1 base at J, with 8 bases between the two ends. This CDR3 region has 13 residues. The CDR3 loop reads CASSRAGNTEAFF. The DNA for the CDR3 is TGTGCCAGCAGCCGAGCGGGGAACACTGAAGCTTTCTTT.

This chain uses TRBV3-1 (or the pseudogene TRBV3-2) with TRBJ1-6; a weak D match, TRBD1 (6 bases). Trimming removed 1 base from V and 5 bases from J, with 9 bases in between. Germline V lookup: CDR1 LGHDT, CDR2 YNNKEL (reference sequence). The CDR3 sequence is 15 residues long. In DNA, the CDR3 is TGTGCCAGCAGCCAAGGACAGGTAGATAATTCACCCCTCCACTTT. It yields the protein CASSQGQVDNSPLHF.

The chain joins TRBV30 to TRBJ1-6; D is possibly TRBD1 (5 bases). Trimming removed 0 bases from V and 10 bases from J, with 22 bases in between. Germline V gene lookup returns CDR1 GTSNPN and CDR2 SVGIG (reference sequence). The length of the CDR3 is 17 residues. The CDR3 nucleotides are TGTGCCTGGAGTGTATCCCGAGTGACGGGGGGTAGATCACCCCTCCACTTT. This codes for CAWSVSRVTGGRSPLHF.

This clone was recorded at least ten times. The chain combines TRBV10-1 with TRBJ1-3; D unclear. CDR1 and CDR2 from the germline V gene are WNHNN and SYGVQD (reference sequence). The CDR3 is made up of 15 amino acids. Trimming took off 2 bases at V and 0 bases at J, with 8 bases between the two ends. The CDR3 sequence is CASSEPRDSGNTIYF. The CDR3 coding sequence is TGCGCCAGCAGTGAGCCGAGGGACTCTGGAAACACCATATATTTT.

This chain uses TRBV9 with TRBJ1-3; D is undetermined. The V and J ends lost 0 bases and 3 bases respectively, with 13 bases between them. Germline loops: CDR1 SGDLS, CDR2 YYNGEE. The CDR3 length is 16 residues. The CDR3: CASSVGSTTGGNTIYF. CDR3 in DNA: TGTGCCAGCAGCGTAGGGTCTACTACGGGTGGAAACACCATATATTTT.